These 14 T cell receptor beta chains were sequenced from one sample in a study of cytomegalovirus exposure and HLA in healthy donors. Vbeta (60) and Jbeta (13) primers were used in the PCR. The method was immunoSEQ multiplex PCR; TCRdb's version includes in-frame clones alone and lacks a portion of them. The sample has 100,000 or so clones; 80% to 90% are singletons. Sequencing was done on a sample of PBMCs. These TCRs come from a middle-aged man in good health and CMV-seronegative.

This chain connects TRBV7-8 to TRBJ1-4; no reliable D call. The CDR3 is 14 amino acids. With 5 bases removed from V and 8 bases from J, the gap between germline ends came to 15 bases. Germline V gene sequence: CDR1 SGHVS, CDR2 FQNEAQ. The CDR3 loop reads CASSDDSYSEKLFF. CDR3 bases: TGTGCCAGCAGCGATGACTCCTATAGCGAAAAACTGTTTTTT.

The V call is TRBV29-1, the J call TRBJ2-7; TRBD1 might be the D (6 bases). This CDR3 has 13 residues. Per the germline V gene, CDR1 is SQVTM and CDR2 is ANQGSEA. Deletions cut 6 bases from V and 3 bases from J, with 15 bases between. The CDR3 reads CSVGHRVGYEQYF. As DNA, the CDR3 is TGCAGCGTAGGACACAGGGTGGGCTACGAGCAGTACTTC.

This sequence joins TRBV6-6 and TRBJ2-2; 10 positions agree with TRBD1. J was trimmed by 1 base and V by 2 bases; bases with no gene match: 1. The CDR3 contains 16 residues. Germline-derived CDR1 and CDR2 are MNHNY and SVGAGI (reference sequence). The CDR3 region is CASSYGDRGNTGELFF. DNA of the CDR3: TGTGCCAGCAGTTACGGGGACAGGGGGAACACCGGGGAGCTGTTTTTT.

This chain connects TRBV4-3 to TRBJ2-7; 7 nucleotides match TRBD1. The trim removed 3 bases at V and 2 bases at J, leaving 7 bases unmatched. Looked up from germline, CDR1 is LGHNA and CDR2 is YSLEER. The CDR3 extends over 15 amino acids. CDR3 nucleotide sequence: TGCGCCAGCAGCCAGCAAAGACAGGGAGCCTACGAGCAGTACTTC. Protein: CASSQQRQGAYEQYF.

The CDR3 is CASKPGQYYSTEAFF. For the CDR3, the DNA is TGTGCCAGCAAGCCAGGTCAATATTACAGCACTGAAGCTTTCTTT. The V call is TRBV7-9, the J call TRBJ1-1; no clear D gene. The CDR3 is made up of 15 amino acids. Germline lookup yields CDR1 SEHNR and CDR2 FQNEAQ (reference sequence). The V gene lost 7 bases and the J gene lost 4 bases, with 19 bases spanning the gap.

This chain uses TRBV5-1 with TRBJ2-3, with D maybe TRBD2 (6 bases). Germline CDR1 and CDR2: SGHRS and YFSETQ. CDR3 length: 16 residues. The germline V and J ends were trimmed by 1 base and 3 bases, with 15 bases remaining between them. CDR3 sequence reads: CASSLWAAGRTDTQYF. In DNA, the CDR3 is TGCGCCAGCAGCTTGTGGGCGGCAGGGAGGACAGATACGCAGTATTTT. Looking up the rest from reference TRBV5-1 and TRBJ2-3 gives the full variable domain: KAGVTQTPRYLIKTRGQQVTLSCSPISGHRSVSWYQQTPGQGLQFLFEYFSETQRNKGNFPGRFSGRQFSNSRSEMNVSTLELGDSALYLCASSLWAAGRTDTQYFGPGTRLTVL.

V usage is TRBV7-2 and J usage is TRBJ2-5; 8 nucleotides match TRBD2. The germline gives CDR1 SGHTA, CDR2 FQGNSA. This CDR3 has 14 residues. V lost 2 bases to trimming and J lost 4 bases; unmatched junction nucleotides: 3. The CDR3 here is CASSLSGGPETQYF. The CDR3 DNA reads TGTGCCAGCAGCTTATCGGGGGGGCCAGAGACCCAGTACTTC.

This clone was recorded only once. This chain links TRBV9 with TRBJ1-2; 7 nucleotides agree with TRBD1. Germline CDR1 and CDR2: SGDLS and YYNGEE. With V trimmed by 2 bases and J by 4 bases, 11 bases remained unmatched. The CDR3 has 16 residues. CDR3 DNA: TGTGCCAGCAGCGTCAACTCGAGGGACAGCCCCTATGGCTACACCTTC. Translated: CASSVNSRDSPYGYTF.

The rearrangement uses TRBV27 and TRBJ1-6; 8 bases align to TRBD1. The junction had 2 bases not matched to a gene; V was cut back by 0 bases and J by 7 bases. This CDR3 spans 15 amino acids. Germline lookup yields CDR1 MNHEY and CDR2 SMNVEV (reference sequence). In nucleotides, the CDR3 is TGTGCCAGCAGTTTATCCCGGACAGGGAATTCACCCCTCCACTTT. This codes for CASSLSRTGNSPLHF.

A few counts support this clone. The chain carries TRBV2 and TRBJ1-2; TRBD1 is a possible D gene (5 bases). Trimming stripped 4 bases from V and 7 bases from J, with 16 bases between. The CDR3 spans 14 residues. Germline V gene sequence: CDR1 SNHLY, CDR2 FYNNEI. The CDR3 here is CASSAAPSGIGYTF. CDR3 nucleotides: TGTGCCAGCAGTGCAGCGCCCTCAGGGATTGGCTACACCTTC.

V gene TRBV2 combines with J gene TRBJ2-3; tentatively, D is TRBD2 (5 bases). Trimming took off 9 bases at V and 6 bases at J, with 19 bases between the two ends. The CDR3 covers 14 residues. Germline lookup yields CDR1 SNHLY and CDR2 FYNNEI. In nucleotides, the CDR3 is TGTGCCAGTAGCCGCGGGCGGCTTAGCGATACGCAGTATTTT. It encodes CASSRGRLSDTQYF.

The chain has TRBV18 and TRBJ2-7; D is undetermined. Germline V gene data show CDR1 as KGHSH and CDR2 as LQKENI. The CDR3 spans 13 residues. Between the trimmed V and J ends, which lost 0 bases and 4 bases, there was a span of 7 bases. The CDR3 sequence: CASSPPLGYEQYF. The DNA of the CDR3 is TGTGCCAGCTCACCACCTCTCGGGTACGAGCAGTACTTC. Drawing the rest from reference TRBV18 and TRBJ2-7, the complete variable domain is NAGVMQNPRHLVRRRGQEARLRCSPMKGHSHVYWYRQLPEEGLKFMVYLQKENIIDESGMPKERFSAEFPKEGPSILRIQQVVRGDSAAYFCASSPPLGYEQYFGPGTRLTVT.

This clone was seen a single time. This chain uses TRBV5-4 with TRBJ2-3; TRBD2 matches 10 bases. Germline assignment: CDR1 SGHNT and CDR2 YYREEE (reference sequence). The V gene end was trimmed by 3 bases and the J gene end by 3 bases; junction bases not matched to a gene: 7. This CDR3 comprises 16 residues. CDR3 residues: CASSSSSGGRTDTQYF. CDR3 bases: TGTGCCAGCAGCTCTTCTAGCGGGGGAAGGACAGATACGCAGTATTTT.

The chain combines TRBV4-2 with TRBJ2-1; 9 bases agree with TRBD1. Trimming cost V 2 bases and J 8 bases; bases outside gene matches: 10. The CDR3 contains 16 residues. Germline assignment: CDR1 LGHNA and CDR2 YNFKEQ. Written as DNA, the CDR3 is TGTGCCAGCAGCCAAACCACCGGGACAGGGTTACATGAGCAGTTCTTC. This gives the protein CASSQTTGTGLHEQFF.